A selection of T cell receptor beta chains follows, all from one sample in a study of Graves' ophthalmopathy and Graves' hyperthyroidism. TCRdb re-derived calls from the multiplex PCR reads in MiXCR, one entry per CDR3 protein. The sample shows approximately 380,000 distinct CDR3 sequences, around a fifth of them seen only once. The specimen sequenced was peripheral blood. All receptors derive from a woman aged 18-30 years with stable Graves' hyperthyroidism. The CDR3 runs from the conserved cysteine through the conserved F or W. The order of the fields is J gene, V gene, CDR3 protein.

j_gene: TRBJ2-5; v_gene: TRBV13; CDR3aa: CASSRQGSQYF
j_gene: TRBJ1-2; v_gene: TRBV19; CDR3aa: CAIQGADRDRVF
j_gene: TRBJ2-6; v_gene: TRBV27; CDR3aa: CASSFRSGANVLTF
j_gene: TRBJ2-7; v_gene: TRBV11-2; CDR3aa: CASSLVSGGAYYEQYF
j_gene: TRBJ1-1; v_gene: TRBV11-3; CDR3aa: CASSQGGKMNTEAFF
j_gene: TRBJ1-5; v_gene: TRBV7-3; CDR3aa: CASPPGQGAQPQHF
j_gene: TRBJ2-1; v_gene: TRBV20-1; CDR3aa: CSAKGLAGGRVSYNEKFF
j_gene: TRBJ1-1; v_gene: TRBV12-3/TRBV12-4; CDR3aa: CASISRLGGAEAFF
j_gene: TRBJ2-6; v_gene: TRBV29-1; CDR3aa: CSVRGGGAGANVLTF
j_gene: TRBJ2-5; v_gene: TRBV5-5; CDR3aa: CASSFVGQIGETQYF
j_gene: TRBJ2-7; v_gene: TRBV2; CDR3aa: CASKDRGYEQYF
j_gene: TRBJ2-7; v_gene: TRBV9; CDR3aa: CASSVGWDSAYEQYF
j_gene: TRBJ2-7; v_gene: TRBV6-2/TRBV6-3; CDR3aa: CASRPSGRSYEQYF
j_gene: TRBJ1-5; v_gene: TRBV27; CDR3aa: CASSPKERWGPQHF
j_gene: TRBJ2-7; v_gene: TRBV28; CDR3aa: CASSLSADSSYEQYF
j_gene: TRBJ1-1; v_gene: TRBV19; CDR3aa: CASIGAPGTEAFF
j_gene: TRBJ2-2; v_gene: TRBV7-3; CDR3aa: CASRGEGNTGELFF
j_gene: TRBJ2-1; v_gene: TRBV20-1; CDR3aa: CSARVVASGYNEKFF
j_gene: TRBJ2-7; v_gene: TRBV6-1; CDR3aa: CASNPGQFYEQYF
j_gene: TRBJ2-7; v_gene: TRBV28; CDR3aa: CASSFSGQGIYEQYF
j_gene: TRBJ1-1; v_gene: TRBV30; CDR3aa: CAWSTGGLRRAFF
j_gene: TRBJ2-6; v_gene: TRBV12-3/TRBV12-4; CDR3aa: CASSSNTGQGTGANVLTF
j_gene: TRBJ2-5; v_gene: TRBV19; CDR3aa: CASSIDTSQETQYF
j_gene: TRBJ1-5; v_gene: TRBV30; CDR3aa: CAWSGSSNQPQHF
j_gene: TRBJ1-2; v_gene: TRBV6-2/TRBV6-3; CDR3aa: CASSYFPRAGGRHIPNYGYTF
j_gene: TRBJ1-5; v_gene: TRBV28; CDR3aa: CAAGGDRGQPQHF
j_gene: TRBJ2-7; v_gene: TRBV11-2; CDR3aa: CASSPLSRPGDYEQYF
j_gene: TRBJ2-7; v_gene: TRBV15; CDR3aa: CATSSGRAYEQYF
j_gene: TRBJ1-1; v_gene: TRBV19; CDR3aa: CASKKLNTEAFF
j_gene: TRBJ1-1; v_gene: TRBV30; CDR3aa: CAWSVRGGEAFF
j_gene: TRBJ2-4; v_gene: TRBV7-8; CDR3aa: CASSSSDRNIQYF
j_gene: TRBJ2-5; v_gene: TRBV6-5; CDR3aa: CASSYSFASVGGETQYF
j_gene: TRBJ2-5; v_gene: TRBV12-3/TRBV12-4; CDR3aa: CASSLGPQAGVETQYF